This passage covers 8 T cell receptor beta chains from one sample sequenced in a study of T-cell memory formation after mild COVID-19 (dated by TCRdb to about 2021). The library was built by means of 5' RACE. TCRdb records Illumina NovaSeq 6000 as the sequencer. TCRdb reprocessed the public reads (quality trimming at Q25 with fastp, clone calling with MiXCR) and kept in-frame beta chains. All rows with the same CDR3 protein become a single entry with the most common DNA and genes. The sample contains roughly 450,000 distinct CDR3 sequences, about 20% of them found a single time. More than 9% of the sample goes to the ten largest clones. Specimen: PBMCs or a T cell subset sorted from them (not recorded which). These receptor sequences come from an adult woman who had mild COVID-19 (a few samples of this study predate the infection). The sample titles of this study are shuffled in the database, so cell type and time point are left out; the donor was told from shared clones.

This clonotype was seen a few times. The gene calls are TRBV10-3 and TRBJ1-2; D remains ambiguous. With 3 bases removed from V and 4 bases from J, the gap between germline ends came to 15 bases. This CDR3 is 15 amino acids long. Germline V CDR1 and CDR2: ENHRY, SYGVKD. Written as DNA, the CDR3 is TGTGCCATCAGTGACGAAGGGAAAGGTATCTATGGCTACACCTTC. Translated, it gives CAISDEGKGIYGYTF.

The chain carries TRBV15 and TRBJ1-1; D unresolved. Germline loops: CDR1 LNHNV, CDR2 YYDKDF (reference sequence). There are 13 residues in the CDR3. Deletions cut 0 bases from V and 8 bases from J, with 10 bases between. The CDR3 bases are TGTGCCACCAGCAGAGACAGGTGGGGAGAAGCTTTCTTT. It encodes CATSRDRWGEAFF.

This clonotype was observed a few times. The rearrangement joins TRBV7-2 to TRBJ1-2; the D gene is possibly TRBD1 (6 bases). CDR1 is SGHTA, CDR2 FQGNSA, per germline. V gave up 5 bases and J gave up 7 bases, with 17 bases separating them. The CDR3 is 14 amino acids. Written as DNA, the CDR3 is TGTGCCAGCAGCATATTACAGGGATATGGTGGCTACACCTTC. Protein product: CASSILQGYGGYTF.

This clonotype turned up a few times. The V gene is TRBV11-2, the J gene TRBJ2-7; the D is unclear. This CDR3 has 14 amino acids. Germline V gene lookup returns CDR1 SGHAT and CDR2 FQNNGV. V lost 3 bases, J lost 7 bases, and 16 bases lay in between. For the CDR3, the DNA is TGTGCCAGCAGCTTTTCTGACCCTACGGCAGAGCAGTACTTC. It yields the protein CASSFSDPTAEQYF. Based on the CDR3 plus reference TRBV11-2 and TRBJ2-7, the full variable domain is EAGVAQSPRYKIIEKRQSVAFWCNPISGHATLYWYQQILGQGPKLLIQFQNNGVVDDSQLPKDRFSAERLKGVDSTLKIQPAKLEDSAVYLCASSFSDPTAEQYFGPGTRLTVT.

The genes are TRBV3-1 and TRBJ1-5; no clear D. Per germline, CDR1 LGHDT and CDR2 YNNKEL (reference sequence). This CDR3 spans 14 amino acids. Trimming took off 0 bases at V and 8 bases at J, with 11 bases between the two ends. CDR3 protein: CASSQDLGNEPQHF. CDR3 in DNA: TGTGCCAGCAGCCAAGATTTGGGGAATGAGCCCCAGCATTTT.

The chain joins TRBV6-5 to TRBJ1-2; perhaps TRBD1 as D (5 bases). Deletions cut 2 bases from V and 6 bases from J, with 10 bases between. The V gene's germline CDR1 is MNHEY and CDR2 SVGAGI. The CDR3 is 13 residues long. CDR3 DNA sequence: TGTGCCAGCAGTTACATGGGGCGTGATGGCTACACCTTC. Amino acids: CASSYMGRDGYTF.

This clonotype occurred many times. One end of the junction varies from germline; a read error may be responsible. CDR3 DNA: TGTGCCAGCAGCTCGGGAGGCAATGAGCAGTTCTTC. Amino acid sequence: CASSSGGNEQFF. The chain carries TRBV5-1 and TRBJ2-1, with 7 bases that match TRBD2. CDR1 and CDR2 (germline): SGHRS, YFSETQ. The CDR3 totals 12 residues.

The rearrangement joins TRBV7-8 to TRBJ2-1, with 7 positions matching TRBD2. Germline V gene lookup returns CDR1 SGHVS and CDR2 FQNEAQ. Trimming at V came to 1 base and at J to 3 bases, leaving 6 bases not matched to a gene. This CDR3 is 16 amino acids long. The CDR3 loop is CASSLGSGLNYNEQFF. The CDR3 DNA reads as TGTGCCAGCAGCTTAGGGTCGGGACTAAACTACAATGAGCAGTTCTTC.